This paragraph covers one T cell receptor beta chain sequence. The sample is drawn from a study of spatial heterogeneity in lung cancer. Specified time point: blood at routine non-recurrence follow-up after resection. TCRdb recomputed calls from the 5' RACE reads with MiXCR, one row per CDR3 protein. The table has 40,000 to 45,000 distinct CDR3 sequences, 20% to 25% seen once; the top ten hold less than 9.5%. The receptor was isolated from a female donor with early-stage non-small cell lung cancer. Here the sequenced sample was PBMCs, taken at follow-up.

The DNA for the CDR3 is TGTGCCAGCAGTCGTCAACAGGGGGATCAAGAGACCCAGTACTTC. It yields the protein CASSRQQGDQETQYF. The chain combines TRBV6-5 with TRBJ2-5; 8 bases are a match to TRBD1. Germline CDR1 reads MNHEY; CDR2 reads SVGAGI. The V gene end was trimmed by 5 bases and the J gene end by 2 bases; junction bases not matched to a gene: 7. The CDR3 spans 15 residues.